This T cell receptor (beta chain) is from a study of T cell repertoires in cytomegalovirus infection. In this sample, this clonotype turned up once. Its antigen is unknown. CDR1 and CDR2 from the germline V gene are SEHNR and FQNEAQ (reference sequence). Between the trimmed V and J ends, which lost 2 bases and 8 bases, there was a span of 18 bases. The CDR3 is made up of 15 amino acids. TCRdb reprocessed the reads via MiXCR and lists one record per CDR3 protein. The top ten hold 65% to 75% of the sample, which has under 120,000 distinct CDR3 sequences, under 45% seen once. The TCR originated in a human donor in good health (CMV status not recorded). Some clones in this sample may be carry-over from other donors' samples. The specimen was CD8+ T cells from cultured PBMCs, collected from culture after CMV antigen stimulation. V usage is TRBV7-9 and J usage is TRBJ1-1; D gene unclear. The CDR3 region is CASSLYDSGPPEAFF. The CDR3 nucleotides read TGTGCCAGCAGCTTATATGACTCAGGACCCCCGGAAGCTTTCTTT.